These 5 T cell receptor beta chains share one sample of origin, sequenced in a study of CD8 T cells in ankylosing spondylitis. TCRdb fed the 5' RACE reads into MiXCR, producing one record per CDR3 protein. The repertoire has 200,000 to 250,000 distinct CDR3 sequences, about 30% of them found once; the top ten carry 4% to 5.5%. Input material: blood, either unsorted or a sorted T cell fraction (not recorded which). The receptors here all came from a male donor with ankylosing spondylitis or in good health (not recorded which).

This chain connects TRBV12-3 or TRBV12-4 to TRBJ2-7, with TRBD1 matching 7 bases. The CDR3 length is 13 residues. V dropped 5 bases and J dropped 5; count of bases not matched to a gene: 6. CDR3 protein: CASSPGQADEQYF. The CDR3 DNA sequence: TGTGCCAGCAGTCCTGGACAGGCGGACGAGCAGTACTTC.

The chain recombines TRBV20-1 with TRBJ2-5; maybe TRBD1 (6 bases). Germline V gene data show CDR1 as DFQATT and CDR2 as SNEGSKA (reference sequence). The CDR3 has 16 residues. V lost 1 base and J lost 0, with 15 bases in between. Written as DNA, the CDR3 is TGCAGTGCTAGAGGGTCCACAGGGTCGAACCAAGAGACCCAGTACTTC. Its protein is CSARGSTGSNQETQYF.

This clonotype was seen ten or more times. The chain has TRBV20-1 and TRBJ2-7; no clear D. This CDR3 has 10 residues. The germline V gene has CDR1 DFQATT and CDR2 SNEGSKA (reference sequence). The V gene lost 6 bases and the J gene lost 6 bases, with 9 bases spanning the gap. Here the CDR3 reads CSASRVEQYF. The DNA of the CDR3 is TGCAGTGCCTCCCGTGTCGAGCAGTACTTC.

V is TRBV29-1 and J is TRBJ2-5, with D perhaps matching TRBD1 (6 bases). Germline CDR1 reads SQVTM; CDR2 reads ANQGSEA. The ends were cut back, 5 bases at V and 5 bases at J, with 18 bases in the middle. The CDR3 contains 14 residues. CDR3 loop: CSVSPGGPAETQYF. The CDR3 nucleotides read TGCAGCGTTTCCCCTGGGGGCCCGGCGGAGACCCAGTACTTC.

The V gene is TRBV9, the J gene TRBJ1-2; D is possibly TRBD1 (6 bases). CDR3 length equals 15 residues. V gave up 4 bases and J gave up 2 bases, with 15 bases separating them. Germline CDR1 reads SGDLS; CDR2 reads YYNGEE. CDR3 sequence reads: CASSPSPGGNYGYTF. The DNA of the CDR3 is TGTGCCAGCAGCCCGTCGCCGGGGGGCAACTATGGCTACACCTTC.